This entry is about one TCR beta chain. The entry originates in a study of cytomegalovirus exposure and HLA in healthy donors. The PCR made use of 60 Vbeta and 13 Jbeta primers. TCRdb's copy holds only in-frame clones and misses some; the assay was immunoSEQ multiplex PCR. This table holds under 200,000 clones, 75% found once. The length of the CDR3 is 18 residues. Germline CDR1 is SGHNT and CDR2 is YYREEE (reference sequence). With V trimmed by 6 bases and J by 0 bases, 11 bases remained unmatched. The chain joins TRBV5-4 to TRBJ2-1; 11 bases fit TRBD2. The TCR was taken from a female donor in good health and CMV-seronegative. Sequencing was done on a sample of PBMCs. CDR3 sequence reads: CASTWDGLAGISYNEQFF. In DNA form, the CDR3 reads TGTGCCAGCACCTGGGATGGACTAGCGGGCATCTCCTACAATGAGCAGTTCTTC.